A single sample gave rise to the 18 T cell receptor beta chains below, sequenced in a study of blood T cells in healthy people across ages. A second roughly 6 to 11 cycle PCR used barcoded and J-beta primers. TCRdb reanalysed the 5' RACE reads using MiXCR and keeps one entry per CDR3 protein. The data show more than 1,400,000 distinct CDR3 sequences, around 42% seen once. Sequencing used blood. The source of these receptors is a woman younger than 30 in good health.

This clonotype has just a few counts. J is TRBJ2-7 and V is TRBV5-1; D is possibly TRBD1 (6 bases). The germline CDR1 and CDR2 sequences are SGHRS and YFSETQ. V lost 4 bases, J lost 3 bases, and 17 bases lay in between. CDR3 length: 15 residues. CDR3 amino acids: CASSVDRSSFYEQYF. In DNA, the CDR3 is TGCGCCAGCAGCGTAGACAGGTCTTCCTTCTACGAGCAGTACTTC.

This clonotype was seen only a few times. The V and J genes are TRBV9 and TRBJ2-5, with D perhaps given as TRBD1 or TRBD2 (5 bases each). V gave up 5 bases and J gave up 1 base, with 12 bases separating them. The germline V gene encodes CDR1 SGDLS and CDR2 YYNGEE. The CDR3 is made up of 14 amino acids. The CDR3 protein is CASSAGASQETQYF. In DNA form, the CDR3 reads TGTGCCAGCAGTGCCGGGGCTAGCCAAGAGACCCAGTACTTC.

Written as DNA, the CDR3 is TGTGCCAGCAGCTACCGAGTAGAAGCTTTCTTT. Translation gives CASSYRVEAFF. V is TRBV7-9 and J is TRBJ1-1; D is ambiguous. Germline-derived CDR1 and CDR2 are SEHNR and FQNEAQ (reference sequence). Trimming took off 4 bases at V and 8 bases at J, with 8 bases between the two ends. This CDR3 spans 11 amino acids.

The J gene is TRBJ2-5, the V gene TRBV20-1; D tentatively reads TRBD1 or TRBD2 (6 bases each). CDR3 length equals 13 residues. Trimming pared 0 bases from V and 11 bases from J, leaving 16 bases between. CDR1 is DFQATT, CDR2 SNEGSKA, per germline (reference sequence). DNA for the CDR3: TGCAGTGCTAGAGACCGGGGGCGGAATGAGCAGTACTTC. It translates to CSARDRGRNEQYF.

This clonotype was observed a few times. The chain links TRBV12-3 or TRBV12-4 to TRBJ2-1, with TRBD2 matching over 10 bases. The trim removed 6 bases at V and 7 bases at J, leaving 9 bases unmatched. This CDR3 spans 15 amino acids. The CDR3 DNA reads as TGTGCCAGCAGCACCGGACTAGCGGTGGGAAATGAGCAGTTCTTC. It encodes CASSTGLAVGNEQFF.

V and J are TRBV4-1 and TRBJ1-5, with a possible D match to TRBD1 (5 bases). The CDR3 has 15 residues. In germline, CDR1 is MGHRA, CDR2 YSYEKL. Trimming cost V 3 bases and J 4 bases, with 13 bases left between them. The CDR3 spells CASSHPGTPNQPQHF. The CDR3 bases are TGCGCCAGCAGCCACCCCGGGACCCCTAATCAGCCCCAGCATTTT.

This sequence joins TRBV18 and TRBJ2-3, with 7 bases that match TRBD2. V shed 5 bases and J 9 bases; nucleotides not matched to a gene: 8. Germline V gene sequence: CDR1 KGHSH, CDR2 LQKENI. The CDR3 runs 13 residues. Here the CDR3 reads CASSSSGAGTQYF. In DNA form, the CDR3 reads TGTGCCAGCTCATCTAGCGGCGCAGGGACGCAGTATTTT.

The CDR3, as DNA: TGCAGTGCTAGAACGGGACAGGGTTACTATGGCTACACCTTC. Protein: CSARTGQGYYGYTF. This chain uses TRBV20-1 with TRBJ1-2; 9 bases are shared with TRBD1. V shed 2 bases and J 3 bases; nucleotides not matched to a gene: 4. This CDR3 contains 14 residues. Germline assignment: CDR1 DFQATT and CDR2 SNEGSKA (reference sequence).

This chain connects TRBV13 to TRBJ1-2, with unresolved D. This CDR3 has 13 amino acids. Per germline, CDR1 PRHDT and CDR2 FYEKMQ (reference sequence). Trimming took off 4 bases at V and 4 bases at J, with 10 bases between the two ends. The CDR3 bases are TGTGCCAGCAGCTCACAGACCGGCTATGGCTACACCTTC. Amino acids: CASSSQTGYGYTF.

This clonotype was counted a few times. This sequence joins TRBV10-3 and TRBJ2-1; a weak D match, TRBD2 (5 bases). CDR3 length: 13 residues. Germline V gene data show CDR1 as ENHRY and CDR2 as SYGVKD. Deletions cut 7 bases from V and 9 bases from J, with 16 bases between. The CDR3 region has the DNA TGTGCCATCACCAGAGCGGACCCAGGTGAGCAGTTCTTC. Amino acids: CAITRADPGEQFF.

The rearrangement links TRBV5-1 to TRBJ2-2; maybe TRBD2 (5 bases). Trimming left V 4 bases short and J 6 bases short, with 10 bases between. Germline CDR1 is SGHRS and CDR2 is YFSETQ. The CDR3 extends over 13 amino acids. CDR3 nucleotides: TGCGCCAGCAGCCATGGGAGCTCCGGGGAGCTGTTTTTT. It yields the protein CASSHGSSGELFF.

V and J are TRBV2 and TRBJ2-3; no definite D call. This CDR3 has 15 amino acids. V gave up 6 bases and J gave up 7 bases, with 20 bases separating them. From germline, CDR1 is SNHLY and CDR2 FYNNEI. CDR3 protein: CASSLMGTEKYTQYF. For the CDR3, the DNA is TGTGCCAGCAGCCTGATGGGCACAGAGAAATATACGCAGTATTTT. Using reference TRBV2 and TRBJ2-3 for the parts outside the CDR3, the full variable domain is EPEVTQTPSHQVTQMGQEVILRCVPISNHLYFYWYRQILGQKVEFLVSFYNNEISEKSEIFDDQFSVERPDGSNFTLKIRSTKLEDSAMYFCASSLMGTEKYTQYFGPGTRLTVL.

This sequence joins TRBV7-8 and TRBJ2-7; D not resolved. Trimming removed 2 bases at V and 4 bases at J, with 18 bases between. Germline assignment: CDR1 SGHVS and CDR2 FQNEAQ. CDR3 size: 16 residues. CDR3 amino acids: CASSLFSQDLSYEQYF. CDR3 nucleotide sequence: TGTGCCAGCAGCTTATTTTCCCAGGACCTATCGTACGAGCAGTACTTC.

The rearrangement links TRBV20-1 to TRBJ2-1; D is possibly TRBD2 (5 bases). Trimming cost V 3 bases and J 1 base, with 10 bases left between them. The CDR3 runs 14 residues. Germline CDR1 and CDR2: DFQATT and SNEGSKA (reference sequence). The CDR3 region is CSASSRGSYNEQFF. The CDR3 DNA reads as TGCAGTGCTAGTAGCCGAGGGTCCTACAATGAGCAGTTCTTC.

The gene calls are TRBV9 and TRBJ2-7; no clear D gene. With 0 bases removed from V and 3 bases from J, the gap between germline ends came to 22 bases. This CDR3 has 18 residues. Germline values: CDR1 SGDLS, CDR2 YYNGEE. For the CDR3, the DNA is TGTGCCAGCAGCGTAGGGGATCAGAGTGGGTACCGATTCTACGAGCAGTACTTC. Translated: CASSVGDQSGYRFYEQYF.

CDR3 in amino acids: CASSEVRGTGKGNQPQHF. DNA for the CDR3: TGTGCCAGCAGTGAAGTACGCGGGACAGGGAAGGGGAATCAGCCCCAGCATTTT. The rearrangement uses TRBV6-1 and TRBJ1-5; 9 nucleotides agree with TRBD1. Germline CDR1 is MNHNS and CDR2 is SASEGT. The CDR3 loop spans 18 amino acids. With 1 base clipped from V and 4 bases from J, the junction kept 11 bases outside the gene matches.

The CDR3 loop reads CAIAGATDTQYF. As DNA, the CDR3 is TGTGCCATCGCGGGGGCTACAGATACGCAGTATTTT. The V and J genes are TRBV6-1 and TRBJ2-3; weak D call: TRBD2 (7 bases). V was clipped by 10 bases and J by 3 bases, with 11 bases between them. This CDR3 has 12 amino acids. Per the germline V gene, CDR1 is MNHNS and CDR2 is SASEGT.

This clonotype turned up a few times. V gene TRBV7-2 combines with J gene TRBJ2-1, with unresolved D. CDR1 SGHTA and CDR2 FQGNSA come from the germline V gene. V was clipped by 3 bases and J by 7 bases, with 10 bases between them. The CDR3 spans 13 residues. This CDR3 reads CASSFGRTNEQFF. CDR3 in DNA: TGTGCCAGCAGCTTCGGACGCACAAATGAGCAGTTCTTC.